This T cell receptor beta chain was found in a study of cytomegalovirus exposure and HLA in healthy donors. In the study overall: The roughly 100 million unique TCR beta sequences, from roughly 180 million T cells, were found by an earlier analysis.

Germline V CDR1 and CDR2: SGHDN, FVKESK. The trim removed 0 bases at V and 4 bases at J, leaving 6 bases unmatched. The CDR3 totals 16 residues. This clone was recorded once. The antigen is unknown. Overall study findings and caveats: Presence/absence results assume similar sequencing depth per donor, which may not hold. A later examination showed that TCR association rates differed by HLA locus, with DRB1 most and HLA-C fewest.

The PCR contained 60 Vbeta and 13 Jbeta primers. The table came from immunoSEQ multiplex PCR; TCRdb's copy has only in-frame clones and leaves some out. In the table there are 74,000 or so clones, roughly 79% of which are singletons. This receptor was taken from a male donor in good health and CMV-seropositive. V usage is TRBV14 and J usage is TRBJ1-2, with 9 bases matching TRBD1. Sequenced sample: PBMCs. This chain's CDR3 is CASSQDTGGGFYGYTF. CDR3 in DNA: TGTGCCAGCAGCCAAGATACAGGGGGCGGTTTCTATGGCTACACCTTC.